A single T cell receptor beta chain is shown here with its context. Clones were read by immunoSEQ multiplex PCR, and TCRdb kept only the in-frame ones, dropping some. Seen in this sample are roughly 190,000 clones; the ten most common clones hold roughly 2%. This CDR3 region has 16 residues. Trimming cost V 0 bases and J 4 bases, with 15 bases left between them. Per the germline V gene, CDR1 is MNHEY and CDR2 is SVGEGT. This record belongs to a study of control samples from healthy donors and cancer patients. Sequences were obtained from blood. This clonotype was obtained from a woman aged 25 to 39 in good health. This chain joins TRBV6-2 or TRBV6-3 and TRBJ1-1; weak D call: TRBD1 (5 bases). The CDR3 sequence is CASSYSYVLQGTEAFF. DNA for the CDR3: TGTGCCAGCAGTTACTCGTATGTGTTGCAGGGCACTGAAGCTTTCTTT.